The rows below give T cell receptor beta chains drawn from one sample of a study of cytomegalovirus exposure and HLA in healthy donors. The protocol was immunoSEQ multiplex PCR, while the TCRdb copy is restricted to in-frame clones and leaves out a portion. The sample records fewer than 60,000 clones, roughly three fifths being singletons. The specimen sequenced was PBMCs. These receptors were obtained from a human donor in good health. Each CDR3 is given with its conserved first and last residue. A D gene is named only where the DNA matches it firmly. Not all rows give a size; the values are once, few, many and, for expanded clones, a class.

>TRBD2|TRBV10-3|NA|TRBJ2-5
CAIKPSGGQETQYF
TGTGCCATCAAGCCTAGCGGGGGGCAAGAGACCCAGTACTTC
>NA|TRBV7-2|NA|TRBJ2-2
CARPRGTGELFF
TGTGCCAGACCCCGGGGCACCGGGGAGCTGTTTTTT
>TRBD2|TRBV5-5|once|TRBJ2-7
CASSLEGILAGEQYF
TGTGCCAGCAGCTTGGAGGGGATCCTAGCGGGGGAGCAGTACTTC
>TRBD1|TRBV5-4|NA|TRBJ2-7
CASSLTTGGEYEQYF
TGTGCCAGCAGCTTAACAACAGGGGGCGAGTACGAGCAGTACTTC
>NA|TRBV30|few|TRBJ1-1
CAWSKGVVGNTEAFF
TGTGCCTGGAGCAAGGGGGTAGTGGGGAACACTGAAGCTTTCTTT
>NA|TRBV27|NA|TRBJ2-1
CASSRRDAGGDEQFF
TGTGCCAGCTCCCGACGGGACGCCGGGGGTGATGAGCAGTTCTTC
>TRBD1|TRBV7-7|few|TRBJ2-5
CASKGQGTGGETQYF
TGTGCTAGCAAGGGACAGGGGACAGGGGGAGAGACCCAGTACTTC
>TRBD2|TRBV4-2|NA|TRBJ2-3
CASSQGRSSGGVADTQYF
TGTGCCAGCAGCCAAGGCCGCTCTAGCGGGGGGGTTGCAGATACGCAGTATTTT
>NA|TRBV27|once|TRBJ2-7
CASSSDLAVSYEQYF
TGTGCCAGCAGTTCCGATTTGGCGGTCTCCTACGAGCAGTACTTC
>NA|TRBV30|NA|TRBJ2-3
CAWSVQFGGPDTQYF
TGTGCCTGGAGTGTTCAGTTCGGGGGACCAGATACGCAGTATTTT
>TRBD1|TRBV29-1|NA|TRBJ1-1
CSVTDRVYTEAFF
TGCAGCGTCACGGACAGGGTGTACACTGAAGCTTTCTTT
>TRBD2|TRBV19|few|TRBJ2-4
CASSPWTSGGAKNIQYF
TGTGCCAGTAGTCCCTGGACTAGCGGGGGAGCCAAAAACATTCAGTACTTC
>NA|TRBV7-3|NA|TRBJ2-3
CASSLVPPTEGPDTQYF
TGTGCCAGCAGCTTAGTACCGCCGACGGAGGGACCAGATACGCAGTATTTT
>NA|TRBV7-6|NA|TRBJ2-7
CASSLDESYEQYF
TGTGCCAGCAGCTTAGACGAATCCTACGAGCAGTACTTC
>NA|TRBV5-4|few|TRBJ2-3
CASSDRQGTDTQYF
TGTGCCAGCAGCGATCGACAGGGCACAGATACGCAGTATTTT
>TRBD1|TRBV5-1|NA|TRBJ1-2
CASSSGTDGAYGYTF
TGCGCCAGCAGCTCTGGGACAGATGGGGCGTATGGCTACACCTTC
>NA|TRBV21-1|NA|TRBJ2-7
CASSKPAGLQGVDSYEQYF
TGTGCCAGCAGCAAACCAGCGGGCCTGCAGGGGGTAGACTCCTACGAGCAGTACTTC
>TRBD2|TRBV10-3|NA|TRBJ2-1
CAISESVGGSYNEQFF
TGTGCCATCAGTGAGTCGGTCGGGGGGTCCTACAATGAGCAGTTCTTC
>TRBD2|TRBV11-2|NA|TRBJ2-5
CASSYPLWSSGQETQYF
TGTGCCAGCAGCTACCCCCTTTGGTCTAGCGGACAAGAGACCCAGTACTTC
>NA|TRBV19|few|TRBJ1-2
CASSIGQRQLVYGYTF
TGTGCCAGTAGTATAGGACAGCGCCAACTGGTCTATGGCTACACCTTC
>TRBD1|TRBV6-5|NA|TRBJ1-1
CASSRDRGITEAFF
TGTGCCAGCAGTCGGGACAGGGGAATCACTGAAGCTTTCTTT
>TRBD2|TRBV2|NA|TRBJ2-5
CASSEGLAGKETQYF
TGTGCCAGCAGTGAGGGACTAGCGGGGAAAGAGACCCAGTACTTC
>NA|TRBV14|NA|TRBJ2-3
CASSIPAGAQYF
TGTGCCAGCAGCATTCCGGCAGGCGCGCAGTATTTT
>NA|TRBV7-7|NA|TRBJ1-6
CASSLKLGNSPLHF
TGTGCTAGCAGCTTAAAACTAGGGAATTCACCCCTCCACTTT
>TRBD1|TRBV5-1|NA|TRBJ2-1
CASSFRDRGYNEQFF
TGCGCCAGCAGCTTCCGGGACAGGGGTTACAATGAGCAGTTCTTC
>TRBD1|TRBV6-5|few|TRBJ2-7
CASSAAGGGSYEQYF
TGTGCCAGCAGTGCCGCAGGGGGCGGCTCCTACGAGCAGTACTTC
>TRBD1|TRBV7-8|few|TRBJ1-4
CASSLAGQQATNEKLFF
TGTGCCAGCAGCTTAGCGGGACAGCAGGCAACTAATGAAAAACTGTTTTTT